Presented here are 26 T cell receptor beta chains from one specimen sequenced in a study of blood T cells in healthy people across ages (dated by TCRdb to between 2015 and 2017). Library preparation used 5' RACE. Sequencing instrument: Illumina HiSeq 2500. A second PCR of about 7 to 12 cycles was performed with a sample-barcoded 5' primer and a J-beta primer mix. TCRdb's own reprocessing of the public reads used fastp at Q25 and MiXCR and kept productive beta chains. Every entry covers one CDR3 protein and lists the most common genes and DNA from its rows. Across this sample there are about 1.6 million distinct CDR3 sequences, with 30% to 40% seen only once. The top ten clonotypes cover approximately 10% of the sample. The specimen sequenced was blood. Every receptor here comes from a woman in her twenties or thirties in good health.

V and J are TRBV9 and TRBJ2-3; 10 nucleotides line up with TRBD1. V was clipped by 4 bases and J by 3 bases; unmatched bases: 5. Germline V gene data show CDR1 as SGDLS and CDR2 as YYNGEE. This CDR3 has 15 residues. This chain's CDR3 is CASSTWTGGTDTQYF. The CDR3 DNA reads TGTGCCAGCAGCACTTGGACAGGGGGGACAGATACGCAGTATTTT.

In this sample, this clonotype turned up a few times. The rearrangement links TRBV7-2 to TRBJ2-7, with 12 bases matching TRBD2. V shed 5 bases, J shed 1 base, and the junction held 6 bases outside the gene matches. Germline CDR1 is SGHTA and CDR2 is FQGNSA. The CDR3 contains 16 residues. The CDR3 reads CASSNIGTSGSYEQYF. The DNA for the CDR3 is TGTGCCAGCAGCAACATAGGGACTAGCGGGTCCTACGAGCAGTACTTC. The full variable domain, completed using reference TRBV7-2 and TRBJ2-7, is GAGVSQSPSNKVTEKGKDVELRCDPISGHTALYWYRQSLGQGLEFLIYFQGNSAPDKSGLPSDRFSAERTGGSVSTLTIQRTQQEDSAVYLCASSNIGTSGSYEQYFGPGTRLTVT.

The chain couples TRBV6-6 to TRBJ2-7; D gene unclear. The V end lost 5 bases, the J end lost 2 bases, and 10 bases lay between the germline ends. CDR1 MNHNY and CDR2 SVGAGI come from the germline V gene (reference sequence). CDR3 size: 13 residues. CDR3 amino acids: CASSGPPAYEQYF. For the CDR3, the DNA is TGTGCCAGCAGTGGCCCTCCGGCCTACGAGCAGTACTTC.

This clonotype was seen ten or more times. This sequence joins TRBV20-1 and TRBJ1-2, with D unclear. Germline V gives CDR1 DFQATT, CDR2 SNEGSKA (reference sequence). This CDR3 is 13 amino acids long. V lost 6 bases and J lost 2, with 13 bases in between. CDR3: CSAFGVWNYGYTF. The CDR3 region has the DNA TGCAGTGCCTTCGGGGTCTGGAACTATGGCTACACCTTC.

This clonotype turned up a few times. The chain links TRBV5-1 to TRBJ1-4; 7 nucleotides match TRBD1. J was trimmed by 5 bases and V by 4 bases; bases with no gene match: 11. This CDR3 is 16 amino acids long. Germline CDR1 reads SGHRS; CDR2 reads YFSETQ. The CDR3 region is CASSRVYGTANEKLFF. CDR3 sequence (DNA): TGCGCCAGCAGCCGGGTTTATGGGACAGCAAATGAAAAACTGTTTTTT.

This clonotype was found once. The J gene is TRBJ2-3, the V gene TRBV4-2, with 7 positions matching TRBD2. This CDR3 spans 16 amino acids. Germline V lookup: CDR1 LGHNA, CDR2 YNFKEQ. The junction had 9 bases not matched to a gene; V was cut back by 1 base and J by 5 bases. The CDR3 DNA reads as TGTGCCAGCAGCCAAGTACGGAGCGGGGTGGGAGATACGCAGTATTTT. Its translation is CASSQVRSGVGDTQYF.

In its sample, this clonotype was seen many times. The chain employs TRBV6-1 and TRBJ2-3; 10 positions match TRBD2. This CDR3 contains 15 residues. V gave up 5 bases and J gave up 4 bases; unmatched junction bases: 6. Germline CDR1 and CDR2: MNHNS and SASEGT. The CDR3 loop reads CASSSLAGVADTQYF. DNA for the CDR3: TGTGCCAGCAGTTCCCTAGCGGGAGTTGCAGATACGCAGTATTTT.

The chain carries TRBV28 and TRBJ1-2; D possibly corresponds to TRBD1 (6 bases). The germline gives CDR1 MDHEN, CDR2 SYDVKM. This CDR3 has 13 residues. Trimming cost V 9 bases and J 6 bases, with 17 bases left between them. The CDR3 loop is CASLRTAYNGYTF. CDR3 in DNA: TGTGCCAGTCTGAGGACAGCTTATAATGGCTACACCTTC.

The table lists this clonotype with many counts. The chain carries TRBV6-2 or TRBV6-3 and TRBJ2-7; D unclear. Germline V gene sequence: CDR1 MNHEY, CDR2 SVGEGT. With 0 bases removed from V and 3 bases from J, the gap between germline ends came to 15 bases. The CDR3 consists of 16 residues. CDR3 protein: CASSYSLRVQVYEQYF. In nucleotides, the CDR3 is TGTGCCAGCAGTTACTCGCTCCGGGTGCAAGTCTACGAGCAGTACTTC.

This clonotype turned up a few times. The V gene is TRBV20-1, the J gene TRBJ2-3; TRBD2 agrees at 12 bases. This CDR3 contains 18 residues. CDR1 is DFQATT, CDR2 SNEGSKA, per germline (reference sequence). The V gene end was trimmed by 6 bases and the J gene end by 1 base; junction bases not matched to a gene: 14. The CDR3 coding sequence is TGCAGTGCGGATTCTAGCGGGGGGGCCGGGATGGGCACAGATACGCAGTATTTT. Translating gives CSADSSGGAGMGTDTQYF.

This clonotype was observed a few times. The chain links TRBV12-3 or TRBV12-4 to TRBJ1-5; D is possibly TRBD1 (6 bases). The CDR3 length is 15 residues. V dropped 3 bases and J dropped 2 bases, with 11 bases sitting between them. CDR3 DNA sequence: TGTGCCAGCAGTTTGGGGGGCAATGGCAATCAGCCCCAGCATTTT. Translation gives CASSLGGNGNQPQHF.

The V and J genes are TRBV5-1 and TRBJ2-1; maybe TRBD1 (5 bases). There are 16 residues in the CDR3. CDR1 and CDR2 from the germline V gene are SGHRS and YFSETQ. V was cut by 5 bases and J by 7 bases, with 22 bases left in between. CDR3 sequence (DNA): TGCGCCAGCAGTCAAAGGCCAGGGCCGGCGACGAATGAGCAGTTCTTC. This translates into CASSQRPGPATNEQFF.

This clonotype was seen more than once but under ten times. The chain couples TRBV7-3 to TRBJ2-3, with 11 positions matching TRBD2. CDR1 and CDR2 (germline): SGHTA, FQGTGA. J was trimmed by 2 bases and V by 5 bases; bases with no gene match: 12. There are 18 residues in the CDR3. The CDR3 sequence is CASSGRGTSGDYTDTQYF. The DNA for the CDR3 is TGTGCCAGCAGCGGACGAGGGACTAGCGGAGACTACACAGATACGCAGTATTTT.

This clonotype was observed many times. V and J are TRBV4-2 and TRBJ2-3, with D unclear. The ends were cut back, 0 bases at V and 2 bases at J, with 6 bases in the middle. The germline CDR1 and CDR2 sequences are LGHNA and YNFKEQ. This CDR3 has 14 amino acids. The CDR3 spells CASSQEIFTDTQYF. The DNA of the CDR3 is TGTGCCAGCAGCCAAGAAATATTCACAGATACGCAGTATTTT.

This clonotype was detected only a few times. V is TRBV20-1 and J is TRBJ1-2; D uncertain. The CDR3 is made up of 16 amino acids. The V end was cut by 5 bases, the J end by 2 bases, with 21 bases between. CDR1 DFQATT and CDR2 SNEGSKA come from the germline V gene (reference sequence). CDR3 in DNA: TGCAGTGCTCTATGGGCCTGGGGTGTAACGAACTATGGCTACACCTTC. Translated, it gives CSALWAWGVTNYGYTF.

Turning to this clonotype: A much more abundant neighbour one base away suggests this may be a read error. V is TRBV6-6 and J is TRBJ2-3, with D uncertain. Between the trimmed V and J ends, which lost 1 base and 5 bases, there was a span of 10 bases. CDR3 size: 14 residues. Germline V lookup: CDR1 MNHNY, CDR2 SVGAGI (reference sequence). CDR3 protein: CASSYFRTRDTQYF. CDR3 DNA: TGTGCCAGCAGTTACTTCAGAACCCGAGATACGCAGTATTTT.

The V call is TRBV7-8, the J call TRBJ2-1, with 7 bases matching TRBD1. This CDR3 contains 15 residues. Germline V CDR1 and CDR2: SGHVS, FQNEAQ. The V and J ends lost 0 bases and 8 bases, in that order; junction bases with no gene match: 7. DNA of the CDR3: TGTGCCAGCAGCTTAGCCAAGGGGGCTAGCCATGAGCAGTTCTTC. It is translated as CASSLAKGASHEQFF.

The chain couples TRBV2 to TRBJ2-6; D is undetermined. V was trimmed by 7 bases and J by 3 bases, leaving 4 bases between them. Germline CDR1 SNHLY, CDR2 FYNNEI. CDR3 length: 12 residues. The CDR3 nucleotides are TGTGCCAGCACCATTGGGGCCAACGTCCTGACTTTC. Translating gives CASTIGANVLTF.

This clonotype was seen only a few times. The chain employs TRBV4-1 and TRBJ1-5; no firm D call. V dropped 0 bases and J dropped 0 bases, with 24 bases sitting between them. The germline CDR1 and CDR2 sequences are MGHRA and YSYEKL. This CDR3 has 21 residues. As DNA, the CDR3 is TGCGCCAGCAGCCAAGAGGCCCTCGGAAAAGGATCCCTATATAGCAATCAGCCCCAGCATTTT. This translates into CASSQEALGKGSLYSNQPQHF.

This clonotype has only a few counts. The rearrangement uses TRBV6-4 and TRBJ1-1, with 8 nucleotides matching TRBD1. The CDR3 contains 14 residues. Looked up from germline, CDR1 is MRHNA and CDR2 is SNTAGT. V shed 8 bases, J shed 1 base, and the junction held 6 bases outside the gene matches. The CDR3 sequence: CASGPGQANTEAFF. The CDR3 bases are TGTGCCAGCGGGCCGGGACAGGCGAACACTGAAGCTTTCTTT.

V gene TRBV3-1 combines with J gene TRBJ2-5; D is unclear. Per germline, CDR1 LGHDT and CDR2 YNNKEL (reference sequence). The V end was cut by 2 bases, the J end by 2 bases, with 9 bases between. There are 14 residues in the CDR3. The CDR3 bases are TGTGCCAGCAGCCAATTGGGCCTACAAGAGACCCAGTACTTC. Translation gives CASSQLGLQETQYF.

This clonotype was seen more than once but under ten times. This chain connects TRBV11-2 to TRBJ2-3; weak D call: TRBD2 (6 bases). Trimming pared 2 bases from V and 0 bases from J, leaving 9 bases between. The germline gives CDR1 SGHAT, CDR2 FQNNGV. The CDR3 loop spans 15 amino acids. The CDR3 bases are TGTGCCAGCAGCTTACGGGACTTTAGCACAGATACGCAGTATTTT. This sequence encodes CASSLRDFSTDTQYF.

The rearrangement links TRBV7-6 to TRBJ1-5; 9 positions agree with TRBD1. This CDR3 has 14 amino acids. The germline V gene encodes CDR1 SGHVS and CDR2 FNYEAQ. V lost 4 bases to trimming and J lost 5 bases; unmatched junction nucleotides: 3. The CDR3 reads CASSWGQGDQPQHF. In nucleotides, the CDR3 is TGTGCCAGCAGCTGGGGACAGGGTGATCAGCCCCAGCATTTT.

Here the CDR3 DNA reads TGCGCCAGCAGCAGGGGCGGGGGCCGTGAGGAGCAGTACTTC. It codes for CASSRGGGREEQYF. The chain joins TRBV5-1 to TRBJ2-7; D possibly corresponds to TRBD2 (7 bases). V gave up 4 bases and J gave up 7 bases, with 18 bases separating them. Germline-derived CDR1 and CDR2 are SGHRS and YFSETQ. The CDR3 is 14 residues long.

This clonotype has just a few counts. The V gene is TRBV27, the J gene TRBJ2-7, with D perhaps assigned TRBD1 or TRBD2 (5 bases each). CDR1 and CDR2 from the germline V gene are MNHEY and SMNVEV (reference sequence). Trimming shortened V by 4 bases and J by 0 bases, and 13 bases separated the two germline ends. The CDR3 runs 15 residues. The CDR3 DNA sequence: TGTGCCAGCAGTTCCCGGACGAGGGGCTCCTACGAGCAGTACTTC. Translated, it gives CASSSRTRGSYEQYF.

About this clonotype itself: This may stem from a read error, because a much larger clone lies one nucleotide away. The rearrangement uses TRBV3-1 and TRBJ2-3; possible D gene TRBD2, 6 bases. Germline-derived CDR1 and CDR2 are LGHDT and YNNKEL (reference sequence). There are 16 residues in the CDR3. The CDR3 reads CAGSSGTLARTDTQYF. Written as DNA, the CDR3 is TGTGCCGGCAGCTCCGGGACTCTCGCCCGCACAGATACGCAGTATTTT.